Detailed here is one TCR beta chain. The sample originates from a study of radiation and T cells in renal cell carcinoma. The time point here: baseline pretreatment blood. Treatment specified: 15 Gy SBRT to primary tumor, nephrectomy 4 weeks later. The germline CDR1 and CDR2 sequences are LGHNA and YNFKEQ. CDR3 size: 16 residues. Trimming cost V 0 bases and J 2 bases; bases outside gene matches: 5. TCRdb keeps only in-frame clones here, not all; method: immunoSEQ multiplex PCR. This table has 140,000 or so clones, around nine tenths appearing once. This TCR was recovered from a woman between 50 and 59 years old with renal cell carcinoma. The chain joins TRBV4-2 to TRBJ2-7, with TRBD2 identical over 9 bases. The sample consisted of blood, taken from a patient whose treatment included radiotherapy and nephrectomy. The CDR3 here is CASSQDQAGGPYEQYF. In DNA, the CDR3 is TGTGCCAGCAGCCAAGATCAGGCGGGGGGGCCCTACGAGCAGTACTTC.